The 22 T cell receptor beta chains below were found in one sample sequenced in a study of blood T cell repertoires in COVID-19. Assay used: immunoSEQ multiplex PCR; TCRdb lists only in-frame clones, some missing. The sample lists roughly 330,000 clones; over 80% were seen once. Material for sequencing was PBMCs or T cells enriched from blood (not recorded which). These receptor sequences come from a man aged 30 to 39 who had recovered from COVID-19.

The chain recombines TRBV9 with TRBJ2-5, with 9 bases fitting TRBD2. Germline CDR1 SGDLS, CDR2 YYNGEE. This CDR3 contains 16 residues. J gave up 1 base and V 3 bases, and 7 bases lay outside the gene matches. The CDR3 here is CASSASSGGFQETQYF. CDR3 DNA sequence: TGTGCCAGCAGCGCCAGTAGCGGGGGCTTCCAAGAGACCCAGTACTTC.

The chain links TRBV5-8 to TRBJ2-7; D uncertain. CDR1 is SGHTS, CDR2 YDEGEE, per germline. V was clipped by 0 bases and J by 9 bases, with 10 bases between them. This CDR3 has 12 amino acids. DNA of the CDR3: TGTGCCAGCAGCTTGGATTGGAGAAGGCAGTACTTC. Protein: CASSLDWRRQYF. The variable domain in full, completed from reference TRBV5-8 and TRBJ2-7, reads EAGVTQSPTHLIKTRGQQATLRCSPISGHTSVYWYQQALGLGLQFLLWYDEGEERNRGNFPPRFSGRQFPNYSSELNVNALELEDSALYLCASSLDWRRQYFGPGTRLTVT.

In DNA form, the CDR3 reads TGTGCCAGTAGCCGCCAGGGGCCAGGGGTGATCTCCTACGAGCAGTACTTC. Protein product: CASSRQGPGVISYEQYF. The chain has TRBV19 and TRBJ2-7; TRBD1 is a possible D gene (6 bases). Germline V lookup: CDR1 LNHDA, CDR2 SQIVND (reference sequence). Trimming pared 6 bases from V and 0 bases from J, leaving 21 bases between. This CDR3 region has 17 residues. Full variable domain (outside the CDR3, taken from reference TRBV19 and TRBJ2-7): DGGITQSPKYLFRKEGQNVTLSCEQNLNHDAMYWYRQDPGQGLRLIYYSQIVNDFQKGDIAEGYSVSREKKESFPLTVTSAQKNPTAFYLCASSRQGPGVISYEQYFGPGTRLTVT.

The genes are TRBV21-1 and TRBJ2-7; TRBD2, the table's D call, lacks a check against the DNA. TRBV21-1 is noted as a pseudogene. The CDR3 loop spans 12 amino acids. The CDR3 sequence is CDPEGGTYEQYF. CDR3 DNA: TGCGATCCCGAGGGCGGCACCTACGAGCAGTACTTC.

The V and J genes are TRBV5-1 and TRBJ2-7; D is unresolved. The V and J ends lost 5 bases and 4 bases respectively, with 7 bases between them. The CDR3 has 11 amino acids. Germline-derived CDR1 and CDR2 are SGHRS and YFSETQ. The CDR3 region has the DNA TGCGCCAGCAGTCGCGATTACGAGCAGTACTTC. Translation: CASSRDYEQYF. The full variable domain, rest sourced from reference TRBV5-1 and TRBJ2-7, is KAGVTQTPRYLIKTRGQQVTLSCSPISGHRSVSWYQQTPGQGLQFLFEYFSETQRNKGNFPGRFSGRQFSNSRSEMNVSTLELGDSALYLCASSRDYEQYFGPGTRLTVT.

This clone was observed a handful of times. The chain uses TRBV6-5 and TRBJ2-2; no clear D. Trimming shortened V by 8 bases and J by 3 bases, and 13 bases separated the two germline ends. Germline V lookup: CDR1 MNHEY, CDR2 SVGAGI. The CDR3 has 14 amino acids. CDR3 DNA sequence: TGTGCCAGCCAGGCTAAATTTGACACCGGGGAGCTGTTTTTT. As protein: CASQAKFDTGELFF.

The chain carries TRBV9 and TRBJ1-5; TRBD1 agrees at 7 bases. The V and J ends lost 3 bases and 4 bases, in that order; junction bases with no gene match: 7. Germline assignment: CDR1 SGDLS and CDR2 YYNGEE. The length of the CDR3 is 15 residues. CDR3 sequence reads: CASSATGTENQPQHF. CDR3 DNA: TGTGCCAGCAGCGCCACCGGGACAGAGAATCAGCCCCAGCATTTT.

The chain couples TRBV27 to TRBJ2-3; perhaps TRBD2 as D (5 bases). The germline gives CDR1 MNHEY, CDR2 SMNVEV (reference sequence). The CDR3 covers 13 residues. Trimming took 5 bases from V and 5 from J, leaving 11 bases between them. The CDR3 loop reads CASSPLREDTQYF. The CDR3 nucleotides read TGTGCCAGCAGTCCCCTGAGGGAAGATACGCAGTATTTT.

The V gene is TRBV5-1, the J gene TRBJ1-4, with D possibly TRBD1 on 6 matching bases. Germline V gene lookup returns CDR1 SGHRS and CDR2 YFSETQ. Trimming left V 3 bases short and J 0 bases short, with 15 bases between. The CDR3 is 17 amino acids. The CDR3 is CASSSGQRSATNEKLFF. The CDR3 coding sequence is TGCGCCAGCAGCTCCGGACAGAGATCTGCAACTAATGAAAAACTGTTTTTT. The full variable domain, completed using reference TRBV5-1 and TRBJ1-4, is KAGVTQTPRYLIKTRGQQVTLSCSPISGHRSVSWYQQTPGQGLQFLFEYFSETQRNKGNFPGRFSGRQFSNSRSEMNVSTLELGDSALYLCASSSGQRSATNEKLFFGSGTQLSVL.

In this sample, this clone turned up many times. V gene TRBV2 combines with J gene TRBJ2-1; 9 nucleotides align to TRBD1. There are 15 residues in the CDR3. Trimming removed 0 bases from V and 4 bases from J; junction bases left unmatched: 1. The V gene's germline CDR1 is SNHLY and CDR2 FYNNEI. The CDR3 nucleotides are TGTGCCAGCAGTGAAGCGGGACAGGGATACAATGAGCAGTTCTTC. Its translation: CASSEAGQGYNEQFF. The full variable domain, completed using reference TRBV2 and TRBJ2-1, is EPEVTQTPSHQVTQMGQEVILRCVPISNHLYFYWYRQILGQKVEFLVSFYNNEISEKSEIFDDQFSVERPDGSNFTLKIRSTKLEDSAMYFCASSEAGQGYNEQFFGPGTRLTVL.

V is TRBV7-9 and J is TRBJ1-4, with D possibly TRBD1 on 5 matching bases. Trimming left V 2 bases short and J 8 bases short, with 6 bases between. Per germline, CDR1 SEHNR and CDR2 FQNEAQ (reference sequence). There are 12 residues in the CDR3. The CDR3 DNA reads as TGTGCCAGCAGCTTATCAGGGGAAAAACTGTTTTTT. Translating it yields CASSLSGEKLFF.

This chain joins TRBV5-5 and TRBJ1-6; D gene unclear. V lost 3 bases and J 10 bases, leaving 14 bases between the germline ends. Germline values: CDR1 SGHKS, CDR2 YYEKEE (reference sequence). This CDR3 is built from 14 residues. The CDR3 here is CASSSPGVGSPLHF. The CDR3, as DNA: TGTGCCAGCAGCTCCCCCGGGGTCGGCTCACCCCTCCACTTT.

The V and J genes are TRBV6-5 and TRBJ2-7; 9 nucleotides line up with TRBD2. This CDR3 is 16 amino acids long. Per the germline V gene, CDR1 is MNHEY and CDR2 is SVGAGI. V shed 3 bases and J 4 bases; nucleotides not matched to a gene: 10. The CDR3 DNA follows: TGTGCCAGCAGTTATGTCTGGGCGGGGGGGCCTTACGAGCAGTACTTC. This codes for CASSYVWAGGPYEQYF.

This chain joins TRBV4-1 and TRBJ2-5; weak D call: TRBD2 (6 bases). V was clipped by 5 bases and J by 5 bases, with 18 bases between them. This CDR3 region has 15 residues. Per germline, CDR1 MGHRA and CDR2 YSYEKL. CDR3 sequence (DNA): TGCGCCAGCAGCTTAGTTACTAGCCGTGTGGAGACCCAGTACTTC. The encoded protein is CASSLVTSRVETQYF.

The chain is built from TRBV19 and TRBJ2-1, with 10 bases identical to TRBD1. Germline CDR1 is LNHDA and CDR2 is SQIVND (reference sequence). J gave up 6 bases and V 6 bases, and 11 bases lay outside the gene matches. The CDR3 totals 16 residues. As DNA, the CDR3 is TGTGCCAGTAGGCCGGGACAGGGGTTGGTGCCCAATGAGCAGTTCTTC. Translated: CASRPGQGLVPNEQFF.

The chain recombines TRBV5-1 with TRBJ1-2; D is unclear. CDR1 is SGHRS and CDR2 is YFSETQ in the germline V gene. CDR3 length equals 14 residues. V dropped 0 bases and J dropped 0 bases, with 6 bases sitting between them. CDR3 coding DNA: TGCGCCAGCAGCTTGGAGCGGACTAACTATGGCTACACCTTC. It specifies CASSLERTNYGYTF.

This clone showed up just a few times. The chain combines TRBV6-5 with TRBJ2-7; 8 bases fit TRBD1. J gave up 5 bases and V 6 bases, and 9 bases lay outside the gene matches. This CDR3 contains 14 residues. Per germline, CDR1 MNHEY and CDR2 SVGAGI. CDR3 sequence: CASSSGGYVNEQYF. CDR3 in DNA: TGTGCCAGCAGCTCAGGGGGCTACGTGAACGAGCAGTACTTC.

The rearrangement joins TRBV7-8 to TRBJ1-1; a possible D gene is TRBD1 (6 bases). In germline, CDR1 is SGHVS, CDR2 FQNEAQ. V was shortened by 6 bases and J by 3 bases, with 20 bases between the two germline ends. The CDR3 length is 16 residues. CDR3 protein: CASRRPVGGPDTEAFF. The CDR3 DNA reads TGTGCCAGCAGACGCCCGGTCGGGGGGCCGGACACTGAAGCTTTCTTT.

Note on this clone: One junction end does not reproduce the germline sequence, and a read error may be involved. The rearrangement uses TRBV10-3 and TRBJ1-1, with TRBD1 identical over 8 bases. The germline CDR1 and CDR2 sequences are ENHRY and SYGVKD. The CDR3 is 10 amino acids. CDR3 DNA sequence: TGTGCCATCAGTGAGCCGGACAGGGAATTT. Translating gives CAISEPDREF.

The rearrangement uses TRBV10-1 and TRBJ2-2, with TRBD2 matching over 8 bases. The CDR3 is 13 residues long. J gave up 3 bases and V 6 bases, and 0 bases lay outside the gene matches. Per germline, CDR1 WNHNN and CDR2 SYGVQD (reference sequence). The chain's CDR3 is CASRLADTGELFF. The CDR3 DNA reads as TGCGCCAGCAGACTAGCGGACACCGGGGAGCTGTTTTTT.

The rearrangement links TRBV19 to TRBJ2-7; D unclear. This CDR3 region has 12 residues. CDR1 is LNHDA, CDR2 SQIVND, per germline (reference sequence). Trimming stripped 5 bases from V and 3 bases from J, with 8 bases between. In DNA, the CDR3 is TGTGCCAGTAGTGGCGGCTTCTACGAGCAGTACTTC. Its translation is CASSGGFYEQYF.

Turning to this clone: The sample has other DNA sequences that encode this CDR3 too. The rearrangement joins TRBV12-3 or TRBV12-4 to TRBJ1-5; 8 bases align to TRBD1. The trim removed 6 bases at V and 2 bases at J, leaving 0 bases unmatched. There are 13 residues in the CDR3. CDR3 sequence: CASRGQGNQPQHF. The CDR3 DNA sequence: TGTGCCAGCAGGGGACAGGGCAATCAGCCCCAGCATTTT.